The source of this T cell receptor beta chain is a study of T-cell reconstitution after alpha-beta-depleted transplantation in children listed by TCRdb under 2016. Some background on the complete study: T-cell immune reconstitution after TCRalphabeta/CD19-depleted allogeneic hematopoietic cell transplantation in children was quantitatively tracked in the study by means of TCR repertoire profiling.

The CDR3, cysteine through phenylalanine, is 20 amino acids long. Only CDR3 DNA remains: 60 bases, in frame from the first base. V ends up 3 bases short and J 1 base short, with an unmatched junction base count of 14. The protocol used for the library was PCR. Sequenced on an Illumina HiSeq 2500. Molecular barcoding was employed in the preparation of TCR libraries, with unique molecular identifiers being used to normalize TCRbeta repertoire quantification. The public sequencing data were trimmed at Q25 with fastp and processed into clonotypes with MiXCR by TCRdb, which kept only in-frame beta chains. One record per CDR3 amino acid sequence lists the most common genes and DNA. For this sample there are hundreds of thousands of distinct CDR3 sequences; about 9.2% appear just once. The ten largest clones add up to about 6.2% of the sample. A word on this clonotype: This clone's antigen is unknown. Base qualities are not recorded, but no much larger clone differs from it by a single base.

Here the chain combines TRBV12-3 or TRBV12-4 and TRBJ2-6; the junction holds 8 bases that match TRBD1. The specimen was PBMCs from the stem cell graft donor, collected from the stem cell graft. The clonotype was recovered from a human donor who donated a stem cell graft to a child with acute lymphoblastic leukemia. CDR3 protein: CASSFQIYRDRPSGANVLTF. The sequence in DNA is TGTGCCAGCAGTTTTCAAATTTATCGGGACAGGCCGTCTGGGGCCAACGTCCTGACTTTC.